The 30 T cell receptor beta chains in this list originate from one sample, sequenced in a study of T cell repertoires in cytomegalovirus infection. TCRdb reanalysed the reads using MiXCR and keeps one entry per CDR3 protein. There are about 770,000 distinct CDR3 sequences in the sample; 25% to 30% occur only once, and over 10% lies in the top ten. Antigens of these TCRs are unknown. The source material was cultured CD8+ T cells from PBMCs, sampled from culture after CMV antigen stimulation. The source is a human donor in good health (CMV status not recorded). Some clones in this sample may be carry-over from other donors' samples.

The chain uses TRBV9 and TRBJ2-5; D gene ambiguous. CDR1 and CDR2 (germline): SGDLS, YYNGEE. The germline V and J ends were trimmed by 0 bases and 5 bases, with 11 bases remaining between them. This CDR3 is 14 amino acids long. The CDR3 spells CASSVEDSWETQYF. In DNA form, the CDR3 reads TGTGCCAGCAGCGTAGAAGATAGCTGGGAGACCCAGTACTTC.

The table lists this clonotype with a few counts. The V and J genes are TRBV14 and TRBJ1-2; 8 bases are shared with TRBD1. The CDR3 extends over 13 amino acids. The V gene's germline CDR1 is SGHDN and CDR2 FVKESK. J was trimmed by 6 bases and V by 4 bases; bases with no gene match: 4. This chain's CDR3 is CASSRDRKDGYTF. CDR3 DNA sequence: TGTGCCAGCAGCCGGGACAGGAAAGATGGCTACACCTTC.

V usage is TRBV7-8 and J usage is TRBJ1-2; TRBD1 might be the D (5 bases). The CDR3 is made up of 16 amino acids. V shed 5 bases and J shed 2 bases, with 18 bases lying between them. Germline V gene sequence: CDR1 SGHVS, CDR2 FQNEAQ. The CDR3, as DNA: TGTGCCAGCAGCCTCCCCAGTTCGGGGGGGAACTATGGCTACACCTTC. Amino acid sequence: CASSLPSSGGNYGYTF.

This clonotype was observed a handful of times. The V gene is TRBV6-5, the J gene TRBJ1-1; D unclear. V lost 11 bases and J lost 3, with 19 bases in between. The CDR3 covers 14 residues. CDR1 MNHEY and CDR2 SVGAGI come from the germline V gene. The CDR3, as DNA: TGTGCCTCATGGACCGGGAGGGCGGACACTGAAGCTTTCTTT. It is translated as CASWTGRADTEAFF.

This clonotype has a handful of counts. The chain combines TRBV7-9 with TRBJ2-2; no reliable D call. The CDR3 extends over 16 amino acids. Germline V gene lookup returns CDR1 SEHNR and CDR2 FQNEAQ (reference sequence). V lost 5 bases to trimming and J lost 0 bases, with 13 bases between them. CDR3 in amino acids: CASSPPTSANTGELFF. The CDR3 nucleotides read TGTGCCAGCAGCCCTCCGACAAGCGCGAACACCGGGGAGCTGTTTTTT.

The CDR3 sequence: CASSYVGWDQPQHF. DNA of the CDR3: TGTGCCAGCAGTTACGTGGGGTGGGATCAGCCCCAGCATTTT. The chain uses TRBV6-2 or TRBV6-3 and TRBJ1-5; no clear D gene. CDR3 size: 14 residues. Germline-derived CDR1 and CDR2 are MNHEY and SVGEGT. Trimming removed 2 bases from V and 5 bases from J, with 10 bases in between.

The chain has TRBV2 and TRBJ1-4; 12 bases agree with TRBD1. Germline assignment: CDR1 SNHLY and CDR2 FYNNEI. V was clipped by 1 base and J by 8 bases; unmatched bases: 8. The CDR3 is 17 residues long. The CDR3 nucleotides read TGTGCCAGCAGTGAAGGGGACAGGGGGCCTGGCTTGGAAAAACTGTTTTTT. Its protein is CASSEGDRGPGLEKLFF.

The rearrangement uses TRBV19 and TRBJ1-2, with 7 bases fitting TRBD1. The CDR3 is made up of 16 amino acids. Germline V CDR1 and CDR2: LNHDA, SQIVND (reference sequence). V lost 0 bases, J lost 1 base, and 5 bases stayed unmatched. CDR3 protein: CASSIDDQGVNYGYTF. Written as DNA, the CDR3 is TGTGCCAGTAGTATAGATGACCAGGGGGTTAACTATGGCTACACCTTC.

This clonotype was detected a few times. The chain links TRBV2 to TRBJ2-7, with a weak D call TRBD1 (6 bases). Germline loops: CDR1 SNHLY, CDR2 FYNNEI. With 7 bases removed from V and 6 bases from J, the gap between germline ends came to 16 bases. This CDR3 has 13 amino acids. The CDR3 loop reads CASTPHRAAEQYF. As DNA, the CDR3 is TGTGCCAGCACCCCCCACAGGGCTGCCGAGCAGTACTTC.

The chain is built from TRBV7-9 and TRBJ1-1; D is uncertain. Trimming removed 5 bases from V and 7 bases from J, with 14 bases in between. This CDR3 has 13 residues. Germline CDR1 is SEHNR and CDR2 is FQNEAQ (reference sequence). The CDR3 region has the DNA TGTGCCAGCAGCGCAGTCGTGGAATTTGAAGCTTTCTTT. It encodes CASSAVVEFEAFF. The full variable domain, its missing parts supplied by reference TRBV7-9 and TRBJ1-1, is DTGVSQNPRHKITKRGQNVTFRCDPISEHNRLYWYRQTLGQGPEFLTYFQNEAQLEKSRLLSDRFSAERPKGSFSTLEIQRTEQGDSAMYLCASSAVVEFEAFFGQGTRLTVV.

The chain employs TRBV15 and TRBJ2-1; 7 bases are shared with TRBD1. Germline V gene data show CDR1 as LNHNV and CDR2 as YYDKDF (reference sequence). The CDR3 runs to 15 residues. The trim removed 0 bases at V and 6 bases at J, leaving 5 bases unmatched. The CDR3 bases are TGTGCCACCAGCAGAGATAGGGGGCTGGTCAATGAGCAGTTCTTC. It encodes CATSRDRGLVNEQFF.

CDR3 coding DNA: TGTGCCAGCACCCTCCGGGGGACAGGGTACGAGCAGTACTTC. The encoded protein is CASTLRGTGYEQYF. The chain combines TRBV6-5 with TRBJ2-7, with 9 bases aligning to TRBD1. V dropped 7 bases and J dropped 4; count of bases not matched to a gene: 8. CDR1 and CDR2 from the germline V gene are MNHEY and SVGAGI. CDR3 length: 14 residues.

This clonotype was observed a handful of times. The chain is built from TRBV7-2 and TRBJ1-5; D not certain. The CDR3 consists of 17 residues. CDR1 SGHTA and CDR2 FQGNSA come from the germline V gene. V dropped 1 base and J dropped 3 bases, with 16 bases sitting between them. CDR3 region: CASSLDSGQVVNQPQHF. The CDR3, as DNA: TGTGCCAGCAGCTTAGACTCCGGGCAGGTGGTCAATCAGCCCCAGCATTTT.

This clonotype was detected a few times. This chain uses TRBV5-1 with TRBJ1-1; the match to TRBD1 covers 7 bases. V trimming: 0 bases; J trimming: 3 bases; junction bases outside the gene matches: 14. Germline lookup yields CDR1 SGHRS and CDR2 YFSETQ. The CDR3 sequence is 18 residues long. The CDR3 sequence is CASSLGFQGESPDTEAFF. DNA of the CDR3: TGCGCCAGCAGCTTGGGGTTCCAGGGGGAATCTCCGGACACTGAAGCTTTCTTT.

The CDR3 loop is CASSQDYIPNTGELFF. The DNA for the CDR3 is TGTGCCAGCAGCCAAGATTACATCCCGAACACCGGGGAGCTGTTTTTT. The rearrangement links TRBV4-2 to TRBJ2-2; D not resolved. The CDR3 has 16 amino acids. Trimming removed 0 bases from V and 0 bases from J, with 8 bases in between. Germline loops: CDR1 LGHNA, CDR2 YNFKEQ.

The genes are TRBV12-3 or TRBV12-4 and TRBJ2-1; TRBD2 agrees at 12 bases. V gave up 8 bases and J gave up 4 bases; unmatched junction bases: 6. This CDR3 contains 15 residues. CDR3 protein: CASGQTSGGYNEQFF. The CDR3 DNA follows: TGTGCCAGCGGTCAAACTAGCGGGGGGTACAATGAGCAGTTCTTC.

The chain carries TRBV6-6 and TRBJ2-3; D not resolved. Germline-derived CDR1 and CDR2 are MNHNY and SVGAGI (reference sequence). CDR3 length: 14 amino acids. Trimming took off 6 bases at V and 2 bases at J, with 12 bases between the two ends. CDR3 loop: CASSPLAFTDTQYF. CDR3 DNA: TGTGCCAGCAGCCCATTGGCGTTCACAGATACGCAGTATTTT.

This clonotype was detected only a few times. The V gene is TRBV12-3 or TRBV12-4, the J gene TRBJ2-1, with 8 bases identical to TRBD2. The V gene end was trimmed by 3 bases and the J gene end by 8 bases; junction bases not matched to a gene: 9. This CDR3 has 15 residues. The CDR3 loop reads CASSFIGLAADEQFF. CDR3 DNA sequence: TGTGCCAGCAGTTTCATTGGACTAGCAGCCGATGAGCAGTTCTTC.

CDR3 amino acids: CASSPDPGPQGGGDGYTF. CDR3 in DNA: TGCGCCAGCAGCCCCGACCCGGGACCCCAGGGCGGGGGCGATGGCTACACCTTC. The chain links TRBV4-3 to TRBJ1-2; D possibly corresponds to TRBD1 (6 bases). The V gene's germline CDR1 is LGHNA and CDR2 YSLEER. The CDR3 has 18 residues. V dropped 4 bases and J dropped 6 bases, with 27 bases sitting between them.

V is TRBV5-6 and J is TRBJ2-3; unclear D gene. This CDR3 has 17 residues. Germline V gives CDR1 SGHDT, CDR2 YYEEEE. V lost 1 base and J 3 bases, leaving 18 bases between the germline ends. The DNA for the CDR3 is TGTGCCAGCAGCTTGTTAGGTGGGGTCGTTGTAACAGATACGCAGTATTTT. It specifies CASSLLGGVVVTDTQYF.

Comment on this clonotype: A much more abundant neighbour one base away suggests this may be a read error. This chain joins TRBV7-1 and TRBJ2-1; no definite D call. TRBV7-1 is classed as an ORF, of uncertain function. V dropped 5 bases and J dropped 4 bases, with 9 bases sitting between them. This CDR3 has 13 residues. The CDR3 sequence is CASSHADYNEQFF. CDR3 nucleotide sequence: TGTGCCAGCAGCCACGCTGATTACAATGAGCAGTTCTTC.

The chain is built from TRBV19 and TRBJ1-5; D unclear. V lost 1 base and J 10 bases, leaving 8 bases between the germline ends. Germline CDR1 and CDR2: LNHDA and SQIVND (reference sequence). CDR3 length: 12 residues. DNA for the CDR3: TGTGCCAGTAGTATAGGCGGTTTACCCCAGCATTTT. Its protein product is CASSIGGLPQHF.

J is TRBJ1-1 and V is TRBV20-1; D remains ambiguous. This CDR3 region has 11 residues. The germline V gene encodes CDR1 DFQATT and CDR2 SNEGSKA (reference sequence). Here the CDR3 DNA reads TGCTCGACATCGATGAACACTGAAGCTTTCTTT. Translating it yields CSTSMNTEAFF.

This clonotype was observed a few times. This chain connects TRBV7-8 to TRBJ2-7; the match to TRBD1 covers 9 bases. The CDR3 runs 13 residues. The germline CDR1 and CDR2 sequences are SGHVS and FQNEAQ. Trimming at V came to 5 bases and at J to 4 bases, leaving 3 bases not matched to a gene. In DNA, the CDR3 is TGTGCCAGCAGCACAGGGGGCCTTTACGAGCAGTACGTC. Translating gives CASSTGGLYEQYV.

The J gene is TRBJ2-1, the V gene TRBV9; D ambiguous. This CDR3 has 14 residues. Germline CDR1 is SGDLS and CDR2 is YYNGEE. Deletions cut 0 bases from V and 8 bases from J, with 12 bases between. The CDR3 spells CASSVALTPDEQFF. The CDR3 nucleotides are TGTGCCAGCAGCGTAGCCCTAACCCCCGATGAGCAGTTCTTC.

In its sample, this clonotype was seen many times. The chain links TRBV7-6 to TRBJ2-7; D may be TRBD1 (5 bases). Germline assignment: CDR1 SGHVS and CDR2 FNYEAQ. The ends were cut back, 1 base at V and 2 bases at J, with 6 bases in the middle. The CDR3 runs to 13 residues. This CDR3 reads CASSLGQPYEQYV. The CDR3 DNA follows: TGTGCCAGCAGCTTAGGACAGCCCTACGAGCAGTACGTC.

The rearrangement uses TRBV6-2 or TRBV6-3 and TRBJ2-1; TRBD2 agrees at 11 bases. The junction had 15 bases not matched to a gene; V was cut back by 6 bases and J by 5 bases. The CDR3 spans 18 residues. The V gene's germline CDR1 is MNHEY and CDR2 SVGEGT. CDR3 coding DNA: TGTGCCAGCAGCCCCCTCATAGCGGGGGGGCCGAGTCACAATGAGCAGTTCTTC. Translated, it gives CASSPLIAGGPSHNEQFF.

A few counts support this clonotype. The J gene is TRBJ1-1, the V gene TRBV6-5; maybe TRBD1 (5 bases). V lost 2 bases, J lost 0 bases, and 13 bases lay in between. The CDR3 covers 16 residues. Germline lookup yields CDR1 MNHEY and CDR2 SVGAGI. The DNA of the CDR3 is TGTGCCAGCAGTTACGACGTGGGGGGAATGAACACTGAAGCTTTCTTT. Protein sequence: CASSYDVGGMNTEAFF.

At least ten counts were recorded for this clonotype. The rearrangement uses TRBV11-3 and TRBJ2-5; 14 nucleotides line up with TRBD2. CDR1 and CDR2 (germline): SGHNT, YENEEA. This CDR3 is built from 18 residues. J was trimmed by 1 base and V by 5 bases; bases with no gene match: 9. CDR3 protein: CASSVRTSGGTTQETQYF. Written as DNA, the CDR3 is TGTGCCAGCAGCGTAAGGACTAGCGGGGGGACTACCCAAGAGACCCAGTACTTC.

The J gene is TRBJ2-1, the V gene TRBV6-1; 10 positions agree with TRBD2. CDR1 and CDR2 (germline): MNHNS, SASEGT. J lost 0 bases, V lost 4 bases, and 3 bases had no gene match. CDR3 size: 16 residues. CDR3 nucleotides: TGTGCCAGCAGTGCGTGGACTAGCGGCTCCTACAATGAGCAGTTCTTC. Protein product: CASSAWTSGSYNEQFF.